Shown below are 9 T cell receptor beta chains from a single sample sequenced in a study of blood T cell repertoires in COVID-19. The data were produced by immunoSEQ multiplex PCR, yet TCRdb's version contains in-frame clones alone and is incomplete. The sample has 150,000 to 200,000 clones; 85% are singletons. The sequenced sample consisted of peripheral blood. Every receptor here comes from a human donor with acute or convalescent COVID-19. The donor label of this sample is uncertain.

The chain recombines TRBV18 with TRBJ1-2; D is possibly TRBD1 (6 bases). The CDR3 covers 14 residues. From germline, CDR1 is KGHSH and CDR2 LQKENI. The germline V and J ends were trimmed by 4 bases and 4 bases, with 13 bases remaining between them. CDR3 protein: CASSLTQGSYGYTF. The DNA of the CDR3 is TGTGCCAGCTCACTCACCCAGGGGAGCTATGGCTACACCTTC.

The chain uses TRBV28 and TRBJ2-7; 8 bases are a match to TRBD1. CDR1 MDHEN and CDR2 SYDVKM come from the germline V gene. V dropped 4 bases and J dropped 4; count of bases not matched to a gene: 12. This CDR3 spans 16 amino acids. Written as DNA, the CDR3 is TGTGCCAGCAGTTACCACCGAAACAGGGGGATATACGAGCAGTACTTC. It codes for CASSYHRNRGIYEQYF.

The rearrangement uses TRBV6-5 and TRBJ1-1; TRBD1 matches at 10 bases. Germline CDR1 MNHEY, CDR2 SVGAGI. CDR3 size: 16 residues. V lost 2 bases to trimming and J lost 0 bases; unmatched junction nucleotides: 3. CDR3 loop: CASSYGTGVMNTEAFF. The CDR3, as DNA: TGTGCCAGCAGTTACGGGACAGGGGTAATGAACACTGAAGCTTTCTTT.

This clone was recorded once. J is TRBJ2-7 and V is TRBV7-2; 10 nucleotides align to TRBD1. The germline V gene has CDR1 SGHTA and CDR2 FQGNSA. After removal of 4 bases from V and 7 bases from J, the junction contained 19 bases not matched to a gene. The CDR3 totals 18 residues. The CDR3 protein is CASSSPTRTGGLVSEQYF. CDR3 coding DNA: TGTGCCAGCAGCTCACCGACCCGGACAGGGGGGTTGGTGAGTGAGCAGTACTTC.

The chain is built from TRBV19 and TRBJ1-3; 10 bases line up with TRBD1. Trimming took 4 bases from V and 4 from J; bases not matched to a gene: 7. The CDR3 runs to 16 residues. In germline, CDR1 is LNHDA, CDR2 SQIVND (reference sequence). The CDR3 protein is CASSTPGTGDGNTIYF. In DNA, the CDR3 is TGTGCCAGTAGTACCCCCGGGACAGGGGACGGAAACACCATATATTTT.

The chain combines TRBV11-2 with TRBJ2-7; 8 nucleotides line up with TRBD1. The CDR3 is made up of 17 amino acids. Germline CDR1 reads SGHAT; CDR2 reads FQNNGV. The V gene end was trimmed by 2 bases and the J gene end by 2 bases; junction bases not matched to a gene: 11. The CDR3: CASSLTSGARGPYEQYF. The CDR3 nucleotides read TGTGCCAGCAGCTTAACCAGTGGGGCCAGGGGGCCCTACGAGCAGTACTTC.

The chain uses TRBV6-5 and TRBJ1-4, with 9 bases aligning to TRBD1. The V gene's germline CDR1 is MNHEY and CDR2 SVGAGI. Unmatched junction bases numbered 5, after V lost 5 bases and J lost 7 bases. The CDR3 runs 14 residues. Here the CDR3 reads CASSPTGGSEKLFF. The CDR3 DNA follows: TGTGCCAGCAGTCCTACAGGGGGCAGTGAAAAACTGTTTTTT.

This chain uses TRBV20-1 with TRBJ1-1; TRBD1 might be the D (5 bases). Germline-derived CDR1 and CDR2 are DFQATT and SNEGSKA (reference sequence). The CDR3 consists of 10 residues. V was cut by 3 bases and J by 10 bases, with 9 bases left in between. DNA of the CDR3: TGCAGTGCTAGGAGTAGGGGAGCTTTCTTT. Translation: CSARSRGAFF.

This chain connects TRBV10-3 to TRBJ1-5; D remains unclear. The length of the CDR3 is 15 residues. Germline CDR1 is ENHRY and CDR2 is SYGVKD. Trimming took off 2 bases at V and 5 bases at J, with 13 bases between the two ends. The CDR3, as DNA: TGTGCCATCAGTGAGGGTCCAGGATTTGATCAGCCCCAGCATTTT. Its protein product is CAISEGPGFDQPQHF.